The present T cell receptor beta chain was sequenced within a study of shared clonotypes between healthy human individuals. Some clones are missing from TCRdb's copy, which holds only in-frame ones; the method was immunoSEQ multiplex PCR. The sample consists of around 1,000,000 clones, 60% to 85% of them appearing once. Broader study findings: A limitation of the genetic and exposure-history diversity represented arose from few donors.

In regard to this clone: What it binds is not known.

This CDR3 spans 16 amino acids. Germline V CDR1 and CDR2: SEHNR, FQNEAQ (reference sequence). V gave up 1 base and J gave up 7 bases; unmatched junction bases: 10. The sequence derives from a man younger than 30 in good health. Some clones in this sample may be carry-over from other donors' samples. V is TRBV7-9 and J is TRBJ2-7; TRBD1 matches at 10 bases. The sequenced sample consisted of memory CD4+ T cells from PBMCs. Subset described: CD45RA-negative fraction. The CDR3 region has the DNA TGTGCCAGCAGCTTAGGGCCGCGACAGGGGGCTGGAGAGCAGTACTTC. This gives the protein CASSLGPRQGAGEQYF.